Below are 21 T cell receptor beta chains sequenced from a single sample in a study of CD8 T cells in ankylosing spondylitis. Points from the study as a whole: Fewer than 10 highly homologous variants made up a TCR beta motif that seemed to typify ankylosing spondylitis blood.

For these receptors, no antigen is known. Each CDR3 protein gets one entry after TCRdb re-called the 5' RACE reads with MiXCR. This sample yields approximately 500,000 distinct CDR3 sequences, of which roughly 13% are seen a single time; around 7% belongs to the top ten. What was sequenced was blood, either unsorted or a sorted T cell fraction (not recorded which). The receptors stem from a male donor with ankylosing spondylitis.

This clonotype was counted only a few times. V is TRBV3-1 and J is TRBJ2-1; 8 bases are shared with TRBD1. The J segment lost 15 bases and the V segment lost 3 bases, leaving 7 bases of the junction unmatched. From germline, CDR1 is LGHDT and CDR2 YNNKEL (reference sequence). This CDR3 has 12 residues. As DNA, the CDR3 is TGTGCCAGCAGCCACCTTCAGGGGGCGACGTTCTTC. Its translation is CASSHLQGATFF.

This chain links TRBV5-1 with TRBJ2-5; D may be TRBD1 (5 bases). Trimming took 5 bases from V and 9 from J, leaving 17 bases between them. Germline CDR1 and CDR2: SGHRS and YFSETQ. The CDR3 totals 13 residues. CDR3 protein: CASRGPDPQAQYF. CDR3 sequence (DNA): TGCGCCAGCAGAGGCCCGGACCCACAGGCCCAGTACTTC.

The table lists this clonotype with a few counts. V gene TRBV3-1 combines with J gene TRBJ2-1; no clear D. V dropped 6 bases and J dropped 9 bases, with 9 bases sitting between them. This CDR3 spans 11 amino acids. Germline CDR1 LGHDT, CDR2 YNNKEL (reference sequence). CDR3 sequence (DNA): TGTGCCAGCAGACGGAAGAGTGAGCAGTTCTTC. Translation gives CASRRKSEQFF.

There are a few counts of this clonotype. CDR3 in amino acids: CASSEQRTGNEKLFF. CDR3 nucleotides: TGTGCCAGCAGTGAACAGAGGACAGGGAACGAAAAACTGTTTTTT. This sequence joins TRBV2 and TRBJ1-4, with TRBD1 matching over 8 bases. Unmatched junction bases numbered 7, after V lost 2 bases and J lost 8 bases. The germline CDR1 and CDR2 sequences are SNHLY and FYNNEI. The CDR3 is made up of 15 amino acids.

This clonotype was detected only a few times. It may be a read error: a sequence one base away is much more abundant. The chain recombines TRBV5-4 with TRBJ2-1; 11 bases line up with TRBD2. V was pared by 4 bases and J by 4 bases, with 4 bases of the junction left unmatched. CDR3 length: 15 residues. From germline, CDR1 is SGHNT and CDR2 YYREEE (reference sequence). CDR3 in amino acids: CASSPWTSGYNEQFF. In nucleotides, the CDR3 is TGTGCCAGCAGCCCCTGGACTAGCGGGTACAATGAGCAGTTCTTC.

This clonotype was observed many times. The chain has TRBV5-1 and TRBJ2-3; D unclear. Germline CDR1 is SGHRS and CDR2 is YFSETQ. The CDR3 sequence is 15 residues long. Trimming shortened V by 0 bases and J by 2 bases, and 10 bases separated the two germline ends. The CDR3, as DNA: TGCGCCAGCAGCTTGGCTTTGGCCAACACAGATACGCAGTATTTT. It yields the protein CASSLALANTDTQYF.

The V gene is TRBV5-1, the J gene TRBJ2-5; D could derive from TRBD1 or TRBD2 (5 bases each). Per germline, CDR1 SGHRS and CDR2 YFSETQ. Trimming removed 4 bases at V and 1 base at J, with 8 bases between. The CDR3 covers 13 residues. The CDR3 here is CASSGDGQETQYF. The CDR3 region has the DNA TGCGCCAGCAGCGGGGACGGCCAAGAGACCCAGTACTTC. Filled out from reference TRBV5-1 and TRBJ2-5, the complete variable domain reads KAGVTQTPRYLIKTRGQQVTLSCSPISGHRSVSWYQQTPGQGLQFLFEYFSETQRNKGNFPGRFSGRQFSNSRSEMNVSTLELGDSALYLCASSGDGQETQYFGPGTRLLVL.

This clonotype was detected only a few times. The rearrangement joins TRBV5-1 to TRBJ2-5; tentative D call: TRBD1 (6 bases). Trimming removed 2 bases from V and 1 base from J, with 9 bases in between. The CDR3 sequence is 14 residues long. Germline CDR1 reads SGHRS; CDR2 reads YFSETQ. CDR3 sequence reads: CASSFTGSQETQYF. DNA of the CDR3: TGCGCCAGCAGCTTCACAGGGAGCCAAGAGACCCAGTACTTC.

Many counts were recorded for this clonotype. The chain employs TRBV5-5 and TRBJ2-1; D is undetermined. CDR3 length: 14 amino acids. Trimming removed 4 bases at V and 5 bases at J, with 13 bases between. Germline assignment: CDR1 SGHKS and CDR2 YYEKEE (reference sequence). The CDR3 spells CASSLWAGDNEQFF. DNA for the CDR3: TGTGCCAGCAGCCTTTGGGCAGGAGACAATGAGCAGTTCTTC.

The rearrangement joins TRBV9 to TRBJ2-3; TRBD1 is a possible D gene (6 bases). Germline V CDR1 and CDR2: SGDLS, YYNGEE. V lost 6 bases and J lost 2, with 7 bases in between. CDR3 length: 12 amino acids. This CDR3 is CASNRDTDTQYF. CDR3 bases: TGTGCCAGCAACAGGGACACAGATACGCAGTATTTT.

This clonotype turned up a few times. The CDR3 here is CATSATSGAYEQYF. CDR3 in DNA: TGTGCCACCAGTGCCACTAGCGGAGCCTACGAGCAGTACTTC. The genes are TRBV24-1 and TRBJ2-7; 8 positions match TRBD2. The CDR3 runs to 14 residues. CDR1 is KGHDR and CDR2 is SFDVKD in the germline V gene. V lost 5 bases, J lost 2 bases, and 4 bases stayed unmatched.

This clonotype was seen only a few times. The chain has TRBV5-1 and TRBJ2-5; the D gene is possibly TRBD1 (5 bases). V lost 2 bases and J lost 4, with 12 bases in between. Germline-derived CDR1 and CDR2 are SGHRS and YFSETQ. The CDR3 is 14 residues long. In DNA, the CDR3 is TGCGCCAGCAGCTTCTCCCGAAGGGGAGAGACCCAGTACTTC. Protein product: CASSFSRRGETQYF.

Many counts were recorded for this clonotype. The junction does not match germline at one end; this may be a read error. The rearrangement links TRBV5-1 to TRBJ2-3, with 11 bases that match TRBD2. CDR1 and CDR2 from the germline V gene are SGHRS and YFSETQ. CDR3 length: 16 residues. CDR3 in amino acids: CASSSRLAGSTDTQYF. Here the CDR3 DNA reads TGTGCCAGCAGCTCCAGACTAGCGGGAAGCACAGATACGCAGTATTTT.

This clonotype was counted only a few times. The CDR3 nucleotides read TGTGCCAGCAGTTGGGGACTCCCTATGAGCACAGATACGCAGTATTTT. Translating it yields CASSWGLPMSTDTQYF. The chain links TRBV2 to TRBJ2-3; tentatively, D is TRBD2 (6 bases). Trimming removed 5 bases from V and 0 bases from J, with 15 bases in between. In germline, CDR1 is SNHLY, CDR2 FYNNEI. The CDR3 loop spans 16 amino acids.

This clonotype has at least ten counts. This chain uses TRBV14 with TRBJ2-2; D unclear. From germline, CDR1 is SGHDN and CDR2 FVKESK. The CDR3 sequence is 13 residues long. The germline V and J ends were trimmed by 0 bases and 5 bases, with 4 bases remaining between them. The CDR3 region has the DNA TGTGCCAGCAGCCAAGATTCGACCGGGGAGCTGTTTTTT. This encodes CASSQDSTGELFF.

This clonotype was counted a few times. This chain links TRBV27 with TRBJ2-1, with D possibly being TRBD1 (6 bases). V lost 8 bases to trimming and J lost 4 bases, with 12 bases between them. This CDR3 spans 13 amino acids. Looked up from germline, CDR1 is MNHEY and CDR2 is SMNVEV (reference sequence). The CDR3 is CASQTGTYNEQFF. CDR3 DNA sequence: TGTGCCAGCCAGACAGGCACGTACAATGAGCAGTTCTTC.

This clonotype occurred many times. The J gene is TRBJ2-2, the V gene TRBV7-9; D gene unclear. The CDR3 is 13 amino acids. Deletions cut 7 bases from V and 7 bases from J, with 13 bases between. CDR1 and CDR2 from the germline V gene are SEHNR and FQNEAQ (reference sequence). CDR3 sequence (DNA): TGTGCCAGCAAAGAAGTAGTCGTCGGGGAGCTGTTTTTT. Encoded protein: CASKEVVVGELFF.

V is TRBV30 and J is TRBJ2-1; D is unclear. CDR3 size: 13 residues. In germline, CDR1 is GTSNPN, CDR2 SVGIG (reference sequence). The germline V and J ends were trimmed by 1 base and 7 bases, with 11 bases remaining between them. Here the CDR3 reads CAWSGAGVNEQFF. The DNA of the CDR3 is TGTGCCTGGAGTGGGGCAGGCGTTAATGAGCAGTTCTTC.

The rearrangement uses TRBV20-1 and TRBJ2-2, with TRBD1 identical over 7 bases. V shed 6 bases, J shed 7 bases, and the junction held 8 bases outside the gene matches. From germline, CDR1 is DFQATT and CDR2 SNEGSKA (reference sequence). The CDR3 runs to 13 residues. For the CDR3, the DNA is TGCAGTGCCAAAGGACAGGAGCTCGGGGAGCTGTTTTTT. Protein sequence: CSAKGQELGELFF.

This clonotype was seen a few times. The V gene is TRBV3-1, the J gene TRBJ2-5; possibly TRBD2 for D (6 bases). This CDR3 has 14 amino acids. Trimming cost V 6 bases and J 4 bases, with 15 bases left between them. Germline loops: CDR1 LGHDT, CDR2 YNNKEL (reference sequence). The CDR3 bases are TGTGCCAGCAGGGCTAGCGCCTCAAGAGAGACCCAGTACTTC. Its protein product is CASRASASRETQYF.

This clonotype showed up just a few times. The rearrangement links TRBV6-5 to TRBJ2-3; tentatively, D is TRBD1 (5 bases). Germline-derived CDR1 and CDR2 are MNHEY and SVGAGI. Deletions cut 4 bases from V and 5 bases from J, with 16 bases between. The CDR3 is 15 residues long. The CDR3 sequence is CASSSAALRGDTQYF. Written as DNA, the CDR3 is TGTGCCAGCAGTTCCGCGGCCCTAAGGGGAGATACGCAGTATTTT.